A single sample gave rise to the 25 T cell receptor beta chains below, sequenced in a study of neurological immune-mediated disorders. TCRdb ran MiXCR on the 5' RACE reads and lists one entry per CDR3 protein. The sample holds about 55,000 distinct CDR3 sequences, roughly 4.4% seen once. Sequencing was carried out using PBMCs. These receptors all stem from a man aged 45-60 years with multiple sclerosis.

Concerning this clonotype: A much larger clone lies one base from this, so it may be a read error. The CDR3 nucleotides read TGCGCCAGCAGCCAAAGGACAGGGACGAACACTGAAGCTTTCTTT. Translation gives CASSQRTGTNTEAFF. The chain recombines TRBV5-1 with TRBJ1-1, with 8 nucleotides matching TRBD1. Per the germline V gene, CDR1 is SGHRS and CDR2 is YFSETQ. J was trimmed by 1 base and V by 4 bases; bases with no gene match: 6. The CDR3 length is 15 residues.

This clonotype was observed at least ten times. The chain employs TRBV6-6 and TRBJ2-2; perhaps TRBD2 as D (6 bases). The V end was cut by 0 bases, the J end by 8 bases, with 22 bases between. The CDR3 is 18 residues long. Per the germline V gene, CDR1 is MNHNY and CDR2 is SVGAGI (reference sequence). CDR3 amino acids: CASSYSRGATTKSGELFF. The CDR3 DNA sequence: TGTGCCAGCAGTTACTCGCGCGGGGCGACTACGAAGAGTGGGGAGCTGTTTTTT.

This clonotype was observed a handful of times. This sequence joins TRBV20-1 and TRBJ2-7, with 10 positions matching TRBD1. This CDR3 is built from 15 residues. Trimming removed 6 bases from V and 5 bases from J; junction bases left unmatched: 13. From germline, CDR1 is DFQATT and CDR2 SNEGSKA (reference sequence). CDR3 DNA sequence: TGCAGTGCCCGAGGGACCGGGACAGGGGTCCACGAGCAGTACTTC. It yields the protein CSARGTGTGVHEQYF.

The sample holds many counts of this clonotype. V usage is TRBV5-1 and J usage is TRBJ2-7; 9 nucleotides agree with TRBD1. CDR1 and CDR2 (germline): SGHRS, YFSETQ. The CDR3 sequence is 14 residues long. V dropped 3 bases and J dropped 1; count of bases not matched to a gene: 2. This chain's CDR3 is CASSWGTGSYEQYF. As DNA, the CDR3 is TGCGCCAGCAGCTGGGGGACAGGGTCCTACGAGCAGTACTTC. The whole variable domain, remainder taken from reference TRBV5-1 and TRBJ2-7, is KAGVTQTPRYLIKTRGQQVTLSCSPISGHRSVSWYQQTPGQGLQFLFEYFSETQRNKGNFPGRFSGRQFSNSRSEMNVSTLELGDSALYLCASSWGTGSYEQYFGPGTRLTVT.

This clonotype has more than one count but fewer than ten. The V gene is TRBV5-1, the J gene TRBJ1-3; D is unresolved. Deletions cut 8 bases from V and 0 bases from J, with 15 bases between. The V gene's germline CDR1 is SGHRS and CDR2 YFSETQ. The CDR3 is 15 residues long. The CDR3: CARKRRSLSGNTIYF. The CDR3 DNA reads TGCGCCAGGAAGAGGCGGTCCCTCTCTGGAAACACCATATATTTT.

This clonotype has only a few counts. The CDR3 here is CASSPQPRDRPTYEQYF. In DNA form, the CDR3 reads TGTGCCAGCAGTCCTCAGCCCCGGGACAGACCGACCTACGAGCAGTACTTC. The chain recombines TRBV6-6 with TRBJ2-7; 7 bases are shared with TRBD1. V lost 5 bases and J lost 2; bases outside the gene matches: 15. CDR3 length equals 17 residues. CDR1 is MNHNY, CDR2 SVGAGI, per germline (reference sequence).

This clonotype was detected ten times or more. The chain recombines TRBV20-1 with TRBJ2-3, with D hard to call. In germline, CDR1 is DFQATT, CDR2 SNEGSKA (reference sequence). The CDR3 extends over 14 amino acids. The ends were cut back, 3 bases at V and 0 bases at J, with 10 bases in the middle. CDR3 sequence (DNA): TGCAGTGCTAGCGTCTTCAGTAGCACAGATACGCAGTATTTT. The encoded protein is CSASVFSSTDTQYF.

With regard to this clonotype: This could be a read error, since a much larger clone is one nucleotide away. The chain links TRBV7-9 to TRBJ2-1, with D unresolved. Looked up from germline, CDR1 is SEHNR and CDR2 is FQNEAQ (reference sequence). CDR3 length equals 13 residues. V was pared by 6 bases and J by 6 bases, with 12 bases between. The CDR3 reads CASRNPTGNEQFF. As DNA, the CDR3 is TGTGCCAGCAGAAACCCTACCGGCAATGAGCAGTTCTTC.

This clonotype showed up many times. V and J are TRBV5-1 and TRBJ2-1; D tentatively reads TRBD1 or TRBD2 (5 bases each). There are 14 residues in the CDR3. Trimming took off 6 bases at V and 6 bases at J, with 16 bases between the two ends. The germline gives CDR1 SGHRS, CDR2 YFSETQ. Here the CDR3 DNA reads TGCGCCAGCATTCCCGGGACGGGTAGCAATGAGCAGTTCTTC. This encodes CASIPGTGSNEQFF. The variable domain in full, completed from reference TRBV5-1 and TRBJ2-1, reads KAGVTQTPRYLIKTRGQQVTLSCSPISGHRSVSWYQQTPGQGLQFLFEYFSETQRNKGNFPGRFSGRQFSNSRSEMNVSTLELGDSALYLCASIPGTGSNEQFFGPGTRLTVL.

Judged by abundance, this clonotype is medium-sized (0.01 to 0.1%). The chain couples TRBV28 to TRBJ1-3; 9 bases line up with TRBD1. This CDR3 has 18 residues. The germline CDR1 and CDR2 sequences are MDHEN and SYDVKM. V gave up 2 bases and J gave up 0 bases; unmatched junction bases: 8. For the CDR3, the DNA is TGTGCCAGCAGTTTAAGACAGGGGGAGGCCCTCTCTGGAAACACCATATATTTT. Encoded protein: CASSLRQGEALSGNTIYF.

This clonotype appeared many times. The rearrangement joins TRBV20-1 to TRBJ2-5; D uncertain. The CDR3 has 12 residues. Looked up from germline, CDR1 is DFQATT and CDR2 is SNEGSKA (reference sequence). Trimming took 4 bases from V and 1 from J, leaving 7 bases between them. CDR3 nucleotides: TGCAGTGCTAACCCTGCCCAAGAGACCCAGTACTTC. This gives the protein CSANPAQETQYF.

This clonotype was counted at least ten times. The rearrangement joins TRBV7-3 to TRBJ2-2; 7 positions match TRBD2. The V segment lost 5 bases and the J segment 7 bases; nucleotides outside the gene matches: 7. Germline CDR1 reads SGHTA; CDR2 reads FQGTGA. This CDR3 contains 14 residues. In nucleotides, the CDR3 is TGTGCCAGCAGCAGTGGGACTACGGGCGGGGAGCTGTTTTTT. It is translated as CASSSGTTGGELFF. Using reference TRBV7-3 and TRBJ2-2 for the parts outside the CDR3, the full variable domain is GAGVSQTPSNKVTEKGKYVELRCDPISGHTALYWYRQSLGQGPEFLIYFQGTGAADDSGLPNDRFFAVRPEGSVSTLKIQRTERGDSAVYLCASSSGTTGGELFFGEGSRLTVL.

As for this clonotype: A much larger clone lies a single base off, so this may be a read error. V and J are TRBV4-1 and TRBJ1-2; D unclear. The length of the CDR3 is 14 residues. V was pared by 0 bases and J by 2 bases, with 7 bases between. The germline V gene has CDR1 MGHRA and CDR2 YSYEKL. The chain's CDR3 is CASSQESANYGYTF. In DNA form, the CDR3 reads TGCGCCAGCAGCCAAGAGAGCGCCAACTATGGCTACACCTTC.

There are many counts of this clonotype. V and J are TRBV4-1 and TRBJ1-1; maybe TRBD1 (6 bases). Germline CDR1 MGHRA, CDR2 YSYEKL. Trimming pared 1 base from V and 3 bases from J, leaving 12 bases between. The CDR3 runs 15 residues. CDR3 protein: CASSQVGGTHTEAFF. In DNA, the CDR3 is TGCGCCAGCAGCCAAGTAGGGGGGACTCACACTGAAGCTTTCTTT.

This clonotype was observed at least ten times. This chain joins TRBV2 and TRBJ1-3; D unresolved. Deletions cut 2 bases from V and 7 bases from J, with 6 bases between. This CDR3 comprises 12 residues. The germline V gene encodes CDR1 SNHLY and CDR2 FYNNEI. The CDR3 DNA is TGTGCCAGCAGTGAAATGGGGAACACCATATATTTT. Protein sequence: CASSEMGNTIYF.

This clonotype showed up just a few times. The chain combines TRBV5-1 with TRBJ2-3, with D perhaps TRBD2 (6 bases). V lost 2 bases to trimming and J lost 3 bases, with 16 bases between them. The CDR3 loop spans 16 amino acids. Germline V gives CDR1 SGHRS, CDR2 YFSETQ. CDR3 DNA sequence: TGCGCCAGCAGCTTTGGCGGGGAAATTTTGACAGATACGCAGTATTTT. It codes for CASSFGGEILTDTQYF.

The sample holds a few counts of this clonotype. A read error may explain this, as a much larger clone is one base away. The CDR3 spells CASSTPRKLNTEAFF. The DNA for the CDR3 is TGCGCCAGCAGTACTCCGAGGAAACTGAACACTGAAGCTTTCTTT. The chain links TRBV5-1 to TRBJ1-1; no clear D gene. V lost 5 bases, J lost 0 bases, and 14 bases lay in between. The CDR3 totals 15 residues. Germline lookup yields CDR1 SGHRS and CDR2 YFSETQ.

The table lists this clonotype with many counts. The genes are TRBV28 and TRBJ1-3; D not certain. CDR3 size: 13 residues. Looked up from germline, CDR1 is MDHEN and CDR2 is SYDVKM. Between the trimmed V and J ends, which lost 1 base and 3 bases, there was a span of 4 bases. The CDR3 reads CASSLYSGNTIYF. The CDR3 DNA reads TGTGCCAGCAGTTTATACAGTGGAAACACCATATATTTT.

This clonotype was counted only a few times. V and J are TRBV28 and TRBJ1-1; TRBD1 agrees at 9 bases. The CDR3 is 13 amino acids. The germline gives CDR1 MDHEN, CDR2 SYDVKM. The trim removed 2 bases at V and 11 bases at J, leaving 6 bases unmatched. The CDR3 reads CASSLPDRGKAFF. The CDR3 bases are TGTGCCAGCAGTTTACCCGACAGGGGGAAGGCTTTCTTT.

At least ten counts were recorded for this clonotype. This rearrangement joins TRBV5-1 to TRBJ1-1; maybe TRBD1 (5 bases). Trimming pared 4 bases from V and 1 base from J, leaving 11 bases between. CDR1 SGHRS and CDR2 YFSETQ come from the germline V gene. The CDR3 runs 14 residues. The CDR3, as DNA: TGCGCCAGCAGCCCACAGGACACGAACACTGAAGCTTTCTTT. It yields the protein CASSPQDTNTEAFF.

This clonotype appeared many times. The rearrangement uses TRBV10-3 and TRBJ1-5; maybe TRBD1 (5 bases). The length of the CDR3 is 14 residues. From germline, CDR1 is ENHRY and CDR2 SYGVKD. V lost 6 bases, J lost 4 bases, and 13 bases lay in between. The CDR3 region has the DNA TGTGCCATCAGATCCCGGGACCCAAATCAGCCCCAGCATTTT. The encoded protein is CAIRSRDPNQPQHF.

Ten or more counts support this clonotype. V usage is TRBV20-1 and J usage is TRBJ2-7, with 8 bases fitting TRBD1. Germline assignment: CDR1 DFQATT and CDR2 SNEGSKA (reference sequence). This CDR3 region has 13 residues. Here the CDR3 reads CSTKTGESYEQYF. Written as DNA, the CDR3 is TGCAGCACCAAGACAGGGGAATCCTACGAGCAGTACTTC.

This clonotype was counted ten times or more. This sequence joins TRBV5-1 and TRBJ1-2; D might be TRBD1 (5 bases). The CDR3 spans 18 residues. V lost 4 bases and J lost 2, with 24 bases in between. Germline V gene sequence: CDR1 SGHRS, CDR2 YFSETQ. CDR3 loop: CASSQLPFGTVKNYGYTF. DNA of the CDR3: TGCGCCAGCAGCCAACTGCCCTTCGGGACGGTAAAAAACTATGGCTACACCTTC.

V usage is TRBV5-6 and J usage is TRBJ2-7; maybe TRBD2 (6 bases). CDR1 is SGHDT and CDR2 is YYEEEE in the germline V gene. The V end lost 5 bases, the J end lost 3 bases, and 21 bases lay between the germline ends. The CDR3 extends over 16 amino acids. In DNA form, the CDR3 reads TGTGCCAGCAGTCGCGATTTGATTGGGGGGAACTACGAGCAGTACTTC. This encodes CASSRDLIGGNYEQYF.

This clonotype was seen many times. The chain couples TRBV7-6 to TRBJ2-3, with D uncertain. The germline gives CDR1 SGHVS, CDR2 FNYEAQ. The CDR3 loop spans 15 amino acids. V lost 1 base to trimming and J lost 1 base, with 9 bases between them. DNA for the CDR3: TGTGCCAGCAGCTTAGTTGCACAGCGCACAGATACGCAGTATTTT. Protein product: CASSLVAQRTDTQYF.